This TCR beta chain stems from a study of identical twins. Study conclusions and caveats: Cross-sectional statistical analysis, not tracking of the same donors, underpinned the conclusions. The study found that models underestimated out-of-frame TCR alpha sharing in monozygotic twins.

The CDR3 loop spans 18 amino acids. Germline V gives CDR1 SEHNR, CDR2 FQNEAQ (reference sequence). V lost 1 base and J lost 5; bases outside the gene matches: 10. As concerns this clonotype: Its antigen is undetermined.

With no exceptions, donors were healthy Caucasians. Carrying unique molecular identifiers, the cDNA also gained a universal primer site through template switching. TCRdb called the 5' RACE reads again in MiXCR, with one record for every CDR3 protein. The data hold some 1,700,000 distinct CDR3 sequences, with about 32% observed a single time. Material for sequencing was cord blood. The receptor was isolated from a newborn girl in good health. J is TRBJ2-1 and V is TRBV7-9, with 11 bases aligning to TRBD2. CDR3 amino acids: CASSLGRRTSGYHNEQFF. In DNA form, the CDR3 reads TGTGCCAGCAGCTTAGGGCGCCGGACTAGCGGGTACCACAATGAGCAGTTCTTC.